This T cell receptor beta chain was recovered during a study of blood T cell repertoires in COVID-19. As for the study in general: Whether acute or convalescent, the COVID-19 samples came from the United States, Italy and Spain. Sample material is recorded as cDNA or gDNA derived from T cells, B-cell-depleted T cells, or PBMCs.

Source study methods: Amplification from reference gene primers served as the basis for estimated nucleated cell counts. Clones were sequenced by immunoSEQ multiplex PCR, and TCRdb holds only the in-frame ones, with some missing. V and J calls and clone size are those listed in that table; D and trimming were worked out from the DNA. The sample consists of 200,000 to 300,000 clones, roughly 91% of them appearing once. Followed over time, Seattle patients had been enrolled while infection was active. The clonotype was recovered from a man aged 25 to 45 with COVID-19, enrolled during active disease. Sequencing was carried out using peripheral blood.

CDR3 protein: CASSPGQGADGYTF. In DNA, the CDR3 is TGTGCCAGCAGTCCGGGACAGGGGGCTGATGGCTACACCTTC. This chain links TRBV6-4 with TRBJ1-2, with TRBD1 matching 12 bases. Germline CDR1 is MRHNA and CDR2 is SNTAGT. Trimming took 5 bases from V and 6 from J; bases not matched to a gene: 4. The CDR3 covers 14 residues.